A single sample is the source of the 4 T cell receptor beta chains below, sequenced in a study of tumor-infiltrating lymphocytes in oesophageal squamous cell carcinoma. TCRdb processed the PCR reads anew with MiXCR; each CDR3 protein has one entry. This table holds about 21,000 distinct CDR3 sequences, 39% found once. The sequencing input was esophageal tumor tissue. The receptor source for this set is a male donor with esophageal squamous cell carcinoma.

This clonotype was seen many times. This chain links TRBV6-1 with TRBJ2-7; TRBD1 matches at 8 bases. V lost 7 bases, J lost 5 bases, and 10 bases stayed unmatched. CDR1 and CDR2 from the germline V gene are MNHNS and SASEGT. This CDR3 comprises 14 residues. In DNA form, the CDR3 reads TGTGCCAGCACCTACGAGAGACAGGGGAACGAGCAGTACTTC. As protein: CASTYERQGNEQYF.

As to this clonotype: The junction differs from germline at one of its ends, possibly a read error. The CDR3 nucleotides read TGTGACAGCACCCCGGAGGGGACGTACGAGCAGTTCTTC. Translation gives CDSTPEGTYEQFF. The chain has TRBV7-8 and TRBJ2-7, with D maybe TRBD2 (6 bases). The J call could be wrong; TRBJ2-1 is a better fit for the DNA end. Germline values: CDR1 SGHVS, CDR2 FQNEAQ. This CDR3 contains 13 residues.

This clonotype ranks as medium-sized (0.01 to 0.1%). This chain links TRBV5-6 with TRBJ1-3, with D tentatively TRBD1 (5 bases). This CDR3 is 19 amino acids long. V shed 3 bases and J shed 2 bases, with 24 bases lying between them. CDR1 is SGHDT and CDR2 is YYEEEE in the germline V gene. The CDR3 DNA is TGTGCCAGCAGCTACAGGCGCGGAAGGATTGGAGGGACTGGAAACACCATATATTTT. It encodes CASSYRRGRIGGTGNTIYF.

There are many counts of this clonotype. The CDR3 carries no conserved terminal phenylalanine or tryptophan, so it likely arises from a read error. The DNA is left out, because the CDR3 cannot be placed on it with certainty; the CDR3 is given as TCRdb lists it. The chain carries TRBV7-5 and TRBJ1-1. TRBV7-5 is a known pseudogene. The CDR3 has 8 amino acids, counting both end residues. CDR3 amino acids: CISVPEAA.